Below, one T cell receptor (beta chain) is given with its context. No antigen is known for it. The sample is drawn from a study of vaccination and CD4 T cells after COVID-19. The overall study: Participants were vaccinated with two doses, given as either BNT162b2 or mRNA-1273 vaccine.

Treatment of the sample: roughly 10-day PBMC culture with coronavirus spike peptide pools or control peptides (ViraFEST assay). The CDR3 is 15 residues long. The Oncomine TCR Beta short-read assay generated sequence data from the DNA of cultured CD4+ T cells. TCRdb reprocessed the PCR reads with MiXCR, giving one entry per CDR3 protein. Of about 16,000 distinct CDR3 sequences listed, 54% are singletons. This material consisted of CD4+ T cells from blood, cultured in vitro, taken before SARS-CoV-2 vaccination. The chain couples TRBV21-1 to TRBJ2-7; TRBD2 is the table's D call, not checked against the DNA. TRBV21-1 is annotated as a pseudogene. The TCR originated in a human donor who had recovered from COVID-19. CDR3 DNA sequence: TGTGCCAGCAGCAAAGACGGGAGCGGGCGCTACGAGCAGTACTTC. Translated, it gives CASSKDGSGRYEQYF.